The 8 T cell receptor beta chains below come from one sample, sequenced in a study of spatial heterogeneity in lung cancer. Study-wide points: Within tumors, counts of expanded alpha and beta TCRs tracked tumor mutation counts.

The antigens these receptors bind are not known. TCRdb re-analysed the 5' RACE reads in MiXCR, keeping a single row per CDR3 protein. The table has approximately 860 distinct CDR3 sequences, more than 40% seen once; the top ten hold approximately 15%. Time point described: sample taken at primary tumor resection. This specimen was lung tumor tissue, taken at surgery. These receptors originate from a female donor with early-stage non-small cell lung cancer.

The chain carries TRBV19 and TRBJ2-1, with D possibly matching TRBD2 (6 bases). This CDR3 comprises 15 residues. Germline values: CDR1 LNHDA, CDR2 SQIVND (reference sequence). Trimming removed 7 bases at V and 4 bases at J, with 17 bases between. The CDR3 sequence: CASNPGGVSYNEQFF. As DNA, the CDR3 is TGTGCCAGTAACCCCGGGGGAGTGTCTTACAATGAGCAGTTCTTC.

This clonotype is classed as hyperexpanded. The V and J genes are TRBV11-2 and TRBJ1-6; 9 bases match TRBD1. Germline V CDR1 and CDR2: SGHAT, FQNNGV. This CDR3 spans 19 amino acids. V lost 3 bases to trimming and J lost 0 bases; unmatched junction nucleotides: 9. The CDR3 sequence: CASSFGGTGTSSYNSPLHF. CDR3 coding DNA: TGTGCCAGCAGCTTCGGCGGGACAGGGACGAGCTCCTATAATTCACCCCTCCACTTT.

The chain uses TRBV7-2 and TRBJ2-1; D is undetermined. CDR1 SGHTA and CDR2 FQGNSA come from the germline V gene. The germline V and J ends were trimmed by 5 bases and 6 bases, with 5 bases remaining between them. The CDR3 spans 11 residues. CDR3 sequence: CASSPVNEQFF. In DNA, the CDR3 is TGTGCCAGCAGCCCCGTCAATGAGCAGTTCTTC.

The rearrangement joins TRBV20-1 to TRBJ2-1, with 13 bases that match TRBD2. Germline values: CDR1 DFQATT, CDR2 SNEGSKA (reference sequence). Germline trimming cut 0 bases from V and 4 bases from J; bases unmatched to any gene: 0. The CDR3 is 15 amino acids. This chain's CDR3 is CSARETSGGYNEQFF. The CDR3 DNA follows: TGCAGTGCTAGAGAGACTAGCGGGGGGTACAATGAGCAGTTCTTC.

This clonotype ranks as medium-sized (0.01 to 0.1%). The V gene is TRBV5-6, the J gene TRBJ2-5; 7 bases map to TRBD1. V lost 6 bases, J lost 0 bases, and 20 bases stayed unmatched. Per the germline V gene, CDR1 is SGHDT and CDR2 is YYEEEE. The CDR3 is 19 amino acids. The CDR3 sequence is CASIPTRDRSIDYQETQYF. The DNA for the CDR3 is TGTGCCAGCATTCCGACCCGGGACAGATCGATCGACTACCAAGAGACCCAGTACTTC.

This clonotype was observed a few times. The V and J genes are TRBV12-3 or TRBV12-4 and TRBJ1-2; perhaps TRBD1 as D (5 bases). V lost 2 bases, J lost 2 bases, and 9 bases lay in between. The CDR3 extends over 14 amino acids. The chain's CDR3 is CASSLRRANYGYTF. As DNA, the CDR3 is TGTGCCAGCAGTTTACGCAGGGCGAACTATGGCTACACCTTC.

This chain connects TRBV6-5 to TRBJ2-4, with D possibly matching TRBD1 (6 bases). The CDR3 consists of 14 residues. Germline V gives CDR1 MNHEY, CDR2 SVGAGI. V was clipped by 2 bases and J by 6 bases, with 11 bases between them. The CDR3, as DNA: TGTGCCAGCAGTTACGGATCCAGGGGAAACATTCAGTACTTC. Amino acids: CASSYGSRGNIQYF.

The DNA of the CDR3 is TGTGCCAGCAGACGAAGGGGGGAAGGCACTGAAGCTTTCTTT. It codes for CASRRRGEGTEAFF. This sequence joins TRBV27 and TRBJ1-1, with D maybe TRBD1 (6 bases). This CDR3 contains 14 residues. Trimming removed 6 bases from V and 4 bases from J, with 15 bases in between. In germline, CDR1 is MNHEY, CDR2 SMNVEV (reference sequence).